The present T cell receptor beta chain was sequenced within a study of shared clonotypes between healthy human individuals. Study-wide points: Among the subsets, naive ones generally showed larger estimated richness than memory ones. Researchers sampled blood only, noting tissue repertoires likely differ.

There were no recent acute infections or vaccinations among the donors, who were healthy HIV-negative adults. It was into CD45RA+ naive and CD45RA-negative memory subsets that the CD4+ cells were split. There are 13 residues in the CDR3. Trimming pared 2 bases from V and 3 bases from J, leaving 7 bases between. In germline, CDR1 is GTSNPN, CDR2 SVGIG (reference sequence). Only in-frame clones appear in the TCRdb table, and some are missing; sequencing was by immunoSEQ multiplex PCR. This table holds millions of clones, approximately 95% found once. Details on this clone: Antigen: not known.

Sequenced: naive CD4+ T cells sorted from blood. The subset is: CD45RA+ positively selected. The V gene is TRBV30, the J gene TRBJ1-4; the D is unclear. The sequence was obtained from a man between 18 and 29 years old in good health. The CDR3 sequence: CAWSLGPNEKLFF. The CDR3 nucleotides read TGTGCCTGGAGTCTAGGGCCTAATGAAAAACTGTTTTTT.